A single sample is the source of the 32 T cell receptor beta chains below, sequenced in a study of blood T cell repertoires in COVID-19. This table comes from immunoSEQ multiplex PCR, and its TCRdb copy is limited to in-frame clones, with some not included. The sample has just over 150,000 clones; approximately 84% are singletons. What was sequenced was peripheral blood. Receptors originate from a woman aged 80 or older with acute or convalescent COVID-19.

The V and J genes are TRBV6-6 and TRBJ2-1; 9 bases map to TRBD2. The germline V gene encodes CDR1 MNHNY and CDR2 SVGAGI (reference sequence). J gave up 5 bases and V 5 bases, and 4 bases lay outside the gene matches. This CDR3 region has 14 residues. DNA for the CDR3: TGTGCCAGCAGTGTTAGCGGGGGTCACAATGAGCAGTTCTTC. Encoded protein: CASSVSGGHNEQFF.

This clone appeared once. The chain employs TRBV5-1 and TRBJ1-2; 7 bases agree with TRBD1. Germline loops: CDR1 SGHRS, CDR2 YFSETQ. Losses at the gene ends were 0 bases for V and 5 bases for J; bases not matched to a gene: 1. There are 13 residues in the CDR3. CDR3 in DNA: TGCGCCAGCAGCTTGGAGACAGGGTATGGCTACACCTTC. Residues: CASSLETGYGYTF.

This sequence joins TRBV5-4 and TRBJ1-5, with 7 bases identical to TRBD1. The V gene end was trimmed by 4 bases and the J gene end by 2 bases; junction bases not matched to a gene: 9. This CDR3 spans 16 amino acids. Germline V gene sequence: CDR1 SGHNT, CDR2 YYREEE (reference sequence). CDR3 bases: TGTGCCAGCAGCCAAGGAGGGGGCTGGGGCAATCAGCCCCAGCATTTT. Its protein product is CASSQGGGWGNQPQHF.

Only a few counts were recorded for this clone. The chain uses TRBV19 and TRBJ2-5; 12 bases match TRBD1. The junction had 14 bases not matched to a gene; V was cut back by 4 bases and J by 5 bases. CDR1 LNHDA and CDR2 SQIVND come from the germline V gene (reference sequence). CDR3 length equals 18 residues. This chain's CDR3 is CASSTLSPGQGAGETQYF. Here the CDR3 DNA reads TGTGCCAGTAGTACTCTCAGCCCGGGACAGGGGGCTGGGGAGACCCAGTACTTC.

This clone came up a few times. The chain joins TRBV7-2 to TRBJ2-5, with D perhaps TRBD2 (6 bases). Germline CDR1 SGHTA, CDR2 FQGNSA. The V end was cut by 3 bases, the J end by 1 base, with 9 bases between. The length of the CDR3 is 14 residues. The CDR3 DNA is TGTGCCAGCAGCTTTGGGAGGCCCCAAGAGACCCAGTACTTC. This sequence encodes CASSFGRPQETQYF. The full variable domain, completed using reference TRBV7-2 and TRBJ2-5, is GAGVSQSPSNKVTEKGKDVELRCDPISGHTALYWYRQSLGQGLEFLIYFQGNSAPDKSGLPSDRFSAERTGGSVSTLTIQRTQQEDSAVYLCASSFGRPQETQYFGPGTRLLVL.

The V call is TRBV19, the J call TRBJ2-7; 10 nucleotides agree with TRBD1. The germline CDR1 and CDR2 sequences are LNHDA and SQIVND (reference sequence). The CDR3 runs 13 residues. V trimming: 9 bases; J trimming: 6 bases; junction bases outside the gene matches: 8. CDR3 sequence: CASAGQGIGEQYF. CDR3 DNA: TGTGCCAGCGCGGGACAGGGGATCGGCGAGCAGTACTTC.

The chain links TRBV6-4 to TRBJ2-5, with 9 bases fitting TRBD2. Germline V lookup: CDR1 MRHNA, CDR2 SNTAGT. The CDR3 spans 17 residues. V gave up 0 bases and J gave up 0 bases; unmatched junction bases: 5. The CDR3 here is CASSDSLIAGDQETQYF. The CDR3 DNA is TGTGCCAGCAGTGACTCGCTAATAGCGGGGGACCAAGAGACCCAGTACTTC.

This clone was seen only a few times. V gene TRBV6-2 or TRBV6-3 combines with J gene TRBJ2-3, with 7 bases aligning to TRBD2. Germline V gene data show CDR1 as MNHEY and CDR2 as SVGEGT. The length of the CDR3 is 16 residues. J lost 4 bases, V lost 6 bases, and 13 bases had no gene match. The CDR3, as DNA: TGTGCCAGCAGCCTCGGTTGGGCGGGAGTCCCAGATACGCAGTATTTT. It codes for CASSLGWAGVPDTQYF.

This chain uses TRBV5-1 with TRBJ1-1; 9 positions agree with TRBD1. This CDR3 comprises 15 residues. Germline trimming cut 5 bases from V and 3 bases from J; bases unmatched to any gene: 8. CDR1 is SGHRS and CDR2 is YFSETQ in the germline V gene. CDR3 nucleotide sequence: TGCGCCAGCAGTCCCGGGACAGGGATTGACACTGAAGCTTTCTTT. Its protein product is CASSPGTGIDTEAFF. The whole variable domain, remainder taken from reference TRBV5-1 and TRBJ1-1, is KAGVTQTPRYLIKTRGQQVTLSCSPISGHRSVSWYQQTPGQGLQFLFEYFSETQRNKGNFPGRFSGRQFSNSRSEMNVSTLELGDSALYLCASSPGTGIDTEAFFGQGTRLTVV.

The genes are TRBV6-2 or TRBV6-3 and TRBJ2-2; 12 nucleotides line up with TRBD1. The germline CDR1 and CDR2 sequences are MNHEY and SVGEGT. This CDR3 contains 15 residues. Unmatched junction bases numbered 1, after V lost 2 bases and J lost 6 bases. This CDR3 reads CASSYGDRGPGELFF. The CDR3, as DNA: TGTGCCAGCAGTTACGGGGACAGGGGGCCCGGGGAGCTGTTTTTT.

The V and J genes are TRBV21-1 and TRBJ1-1; the table's D call, TRBD1, has no DNA check behind it. TRBV21-1 is shown as a pseudogene. The CDR3 has 16 residues. The DNA of the CDR3 is TGTGCCAGCAGCCGTAGACAGGGTAGAATGAACACTGAAGCTTTCTTT. Residues: CASSRRQGRMNTEAFF.

The rearrangement joins TRBV12-3 or TRBV12-4 to TRBJ2-7, with 9 positions matching TRBD2. This CDR3 is built from 13 residues. V lost 4 bases and J lost 3; bases outside the gene matches: 1. For the CDR3, the DNA is TGTGCCAGCAGTTATAGCGGGAGCTACGAGCAGTACTTC. It encodes CASSYSGSYEQYF.

The rearrangement joins TRBV13 to TRBJ2-2; TRBD2 agrees at 11 bases. With 5 bases clipped from V and 1 base from J, the junction kept 6 bases outside the gene matches. Germline V gene lookup returns CDR1 PRHDT and CDR2 FYEKMQ (reference sequence). The CDR3 has 17 residues. The CDR3 is CASSARLAGLNTGELFF. The CDR3 DNA is TGTGCCAGCAGCGCCCGACTAGCGGGATTGAACACCGGGGAGCTGTTTTTT.

The rearrangement joins TRBV10-1 to TRBJ1-1, with D possibly matching TRBD1 (6 bases). V lost 8 bases and J 0 bases, leaving 10 bases between the germline ends. Germline CDR1 is WNHNN and CDR2 is SYGVQD (reference sequence). The CDR3 is 13 amino acids. The CDR3 region has the DNA TGCGCCAGCCGGGACACCTTGAACACTGAAGCTTTCTTT. The encoded protein is CASRDTLNTEAFF.

The chain has TRBV5-1 and TRBJ2-2, with D hard to call. Germline V lookup: CDR1 SGHRS, CDR2 YFSETQ. The ends were cut back, 0 bases at V and 3 bases at J, with 3 bases in the middle. The CDR3 consists of 13 residues. CDR3: CASSLDYTGELFF. The CDR3, as DNA: TGCGCCAGCAGCTTGGACTACACCGGGGAGCTGTTTTTT.

The table lists this clone with a few counts. The chain combines TRBV6-6 with TRBJ2-2; 7 bases align to TRBD1. CDR3 length: 14 residues. J gave up 8 bases and V 6 bases, and 9 bases lay outside the gene matches. Germline CDR1 is MNHNY and CDR2 is SVGAGI (reference sequence). CDR3 region: CASSRGTAKGELFF. The CDR3 DNA reads TGTGCCAGCAGCCGAGGGACAGCAAAAGGGGAGCTGTTTTTT.

V gene TRBV4-1 combines with J gene TRBJ2-7; a weak D match, TRBD1 (6 bases). Trimming shortened V by 0 bases and J by 6 bases, and 12 bases separated the two germline ends. CDR3 length: 14 amino acids. Germline V CDR1 and CDR2: MGHRA, YSYEKL. As DNA, the CDR3 is TGCGCCAGCAGCCAAGACCAGGGGATGCTCGAGCAGTACTTC. Translated: CASSQDQGMLEQYF.

This clone occurred a few times. V usage is TRBV14 and J usage is TRBJ2-7; 9 bases map to TRBD1. Germline assignment: CDR1 SGHDN and CDR2 FVKESK. Losses at the gene ends were 5 bases for V and 3 bases for J; bases not matched to a gene: 17. The CDR3 totals 18 residues. The CDR3 region is CASSSPCPGQGIFYEQYF. CDR3 nucleotide sequence: TGTGCCAGCAGCTCCCCCTGCCCCGGACAGGGGATTTTCTACGAGCAGTACTTC.

This chain connects TRBV4-3 to TRBJ1-1, with unresolved D. CDR3 size: 14 residues. V was pared by 4 bases and J by 3 bases, with 12 bases between. The germline CDR1 and CDR2 sequences are LGHNA and YSLEER. CDR3 bases: TGCGCCAGCAGCCCATTAAAAAGCGACACTGAAGCTTTCTTT. Residues: CASSPLKSDTEAFF.

The chain employs TRBV5-1 and TRBJ2-1; 9 bases are a match to TRBD2. The length of the CDR3 is 15 residues. V lost 1 base and J lost 5; bases outside the gene matches: 4. Germline-derived CDR1 and CDR2 are SGHRS and YFSETQ. CDR3 sequence: CASSLLSSGDNEQFF. The DNA of the CDR3 is TGCGCCAGCAGCTTGTTGTCTAGCGGGGACAATGAGCAGTTCTTC. Supplemented by reference TRBV5-1 and TRBJ2-1, the full variable domain reads KAGVTQTPRYLIKTRGQQVTLSCSPISGHRSVSWYQQTPGQGLQFLFEYFSETQRNKGNFPGRFSGRQFSNSRSEMNVSTLELGDSALYLCASSLLSSGDNEQFFGPGTRLTVL.

The chain employs TRBV15 and TRBJ2-7; weak D call: TRBD1 (5 bases). CDR1 and CDR2 from the germline V gene are LNHNV and YYDKDF (reference sequence). Deletions cut 8 bases from V and 3 bases from J, with 11 bases between. The CDR3 totals 12 residues. For the CDR3, the DNA is TGTGCCACCTCCCCAAGGGGCTACGAGCAGTACTTC. It is translated as CATSPRGYEQYF.

The chain is built from TRBV5-4 and TRBJ1-2; a possible D gene is TRBD1 (5 bases). Per the germline V gene, CDR1 is SGHNT and CDR2 is YYREEE (reference sequence). V was trimmed by 0 bases and J by 8 bases, leaving 17 bases between them. CDR3 length equals 15 residues. CDR3 sequence reads: CASSLAADSRVGYTF. CDR3 bases: TGTGCCAGCAGCTTGGCCGCCGACAGCAGGGTCGGCTACACCTTC.

V is TRBV6-5 and J is TRBJ1-6; 9 positions agree with TRBD1. Germline V CDR1 and CDR2: MNHEY, SVGAGI. The length of the CDR3 is 14 residues. The V and J ends lost 6 bases and 6 bases, in that order; junction bases with no gene match: 3. The CDR3: CASRGQGTNSPLHF. The CDR3 coding sequence is TGTGCCAGCAGGGGACAGGGAACTAATTCACCCCTCCACTTT.

The chain recombines TRBV18 with TRBJ1-5, with D unresolved. Germline CDR1 is KGHSH and CDR2 is LQKENI. The germline V and J ends were trimmed by 1 base and 5 bases, with 9 bases remaining between them. CDR3 length: 14 residues. In nucleotides, the CDR3 is TGTGCCAGCTCACCACAGGCGGATTATCAGCCCCAGCATTTT. Protein sequence: CASSPQADYQPQHF. Drawing the rest from reference TRBV18 and TRBJ1-5, the complete variable domain is NAGVMQNPRHLVRRRGQEARLRCSPMKGHSHVYWYRQLPEEGLKFMVYLQKENIIDESGMPKERFSAEFPKEGPSILRIQQVVRGDSAAYFCASSPQADYQPQHFGDGTRLSIL.

The rearrangement uses TRBV9 and TRBJ1-1; tentative D call: TRBD1 (5 bases). Germline CDR1 reads SGDLS; CDR2 reads YYNGEE. V lost 2 bases to trimming and J lost 0 bases, with 11 bases between them. This CDR3 spans 15 amino acids. The CDR3 DNA follows: TGTGCCAGCAGCGTCGGTATGGGGCTGAACACTGAAGCTTTCTTT. It is translated as CASSVGMGLNTEAFF.

V gene TRBV7-9 combines with J gene TRBJ2-5; D not certain. The CDR3 length is 12 residues. The V and J ends lost 3 bases and 5 bases respectively, with 7 bases between them. Germline V gives CDR1 SEHNR, CDR2 FQNEAQ (reference sequence). CDR3 region: CASSLVGETQYF. The DNA of the CDR3 is TGTGCCAGCAGCTTGGTCGGGGAGACCCAGTACTTC. The full variable domain, its missing parts supplied by reference TRBV7-9 and TRBJ2-5, is DTGVSQNPRHKITKRGQNVTFRCDPISEHNRLYWYRQTLGQGPEFLTYFQNEAQLEKSRLLSDRFSAERPKGSFSTLEIQRTEQGDSAMYLCASSLVGETQYFGPGTRLLVL.

CDR3 in amino acids: CASSLGASGNTIYF. CDR3 DNA: TGCGCCAGCAGCTTGGGGGCGAGTGGAAACACCATATATTTT. The rearrangement uses TRBV5-1 and TRBJ1-3; D is unresolved. The V and J ends lost 0 bases and 3 bases respectively, with 7 bases between them. Germline V gene data show CDR1 as SGHRS and CDR2 as YFSETQ. This CDR3 contains 14 residues.

V usage is TRBV10-3 and J usage is TRBJ2-3, with TRBD1 matching 7 bases. The CDR3 is 14 residues long. The V gene's germline CDR1 is ENHRY and CDR2 SYGVKD. The V segment lost 6 bases and the J segment 3 bases; nucleotides outside the gene matches: 6. CDR3 coding DNA: TGTGCCATCAGGTGGACAGGCTCTACAGATACGCAGTATTTT. It is translated as CAIRWTGSTDTQYF.

The rearrangement uses TRBV27 and TRBJ2-7; 11 bases align to TRBD1. With V trimmed by 8 bases and J by 4 bases, 7 bases remained unmatched. The CDR3 sequence is 14 residues long. CDR1 is MNHEY, CDR2 SMNVEV, per germline (reference sequence). The CDR3 nucleotides are TGTGCCAGCGGCTCCCGGGACAGGGGGTACGAGCAGTACTTC. Encoded protein: CASGSRDRGYEQYF.

The chain couples TRBV7-8 to TRBJ1-1; 9 bases are a match to TRBD1. The CDR3 totals 15 residues. V was clipped by 5 bases and J by 0 bases; unmatched bases: 4. The germline CDR1 and CDR2 sequences are SGHVS and FQNEAQ. CDR3 DNA: TGTGCCAGCAGCCCGACAGGGGGAATGAACACTGAAGCTTTCTTT. Translated, it gives CASSPTGGMNTEAFF.

This chain uses TRBV18 with TRBJ2-1; D gene uncertain. Germline CDR1 and CDR2: KGHSH and LQKENI. Trimming took off 2 bases at V and 0 bases at J, with 8 bases between the two ends. CDR3 length: 15 residues. CDR3 loop: CASSPGSGSYNEQFF. The CDR3, as DNA: TGTGCCAGCTCACCAGGCTCGGGCTCCTACAATGAGCAGTTCTTC. Full variable domain (outside the CDR3, taken from reference TRBV18 and TRBJ2-1): NAGVMQNPRHLVRRRGQEARLRCSPMKGHSHVYWYRQLPEEGLKFMVYLQKENIIDESGMPKERFSAEFPKEGPSILRIQQVVRGDSAAYFCASSPGSGSYNEQFFGPGTRLTVL.

This clone has just a few counts. The chain combines TRBV9 with TRBJ2-6, with a tentative D call TRBD2 (5 bases). The CDR3 runs 18 residues. CDR1 SGDLS and CDR2 YYNGEE come from the germline V gene. The germline V and J ends were trimmed by 0 bases and 1 base, with 14 bases remaining between them. For the CDR3, the DNA is TGTGCCAGCAGCGTAGGGCCGGGGAGCGCATCTGGGGCCAACGTCCTGACTTTC. Amino acids: CASSVGPGSASGANVLTF. The full variable domain, its missing parts supplied by reference TRBV9 and TRBJ2-6, is DSGVTQTPKHLITATGQRVTLRCSPRSGDLSVYWYQQSLDQGLQFLIQYYNGEERAKGNILERFSAQQFPDLHSELNLSSLELGDSALYFCASSVGPGSASGANVLTFGAGSRLTVL.